This T cell receptor (beta chain) was identified during a study of siplizumab effects on memory and regulatory T cells. Whole-study results and caveats: The study found that mappable alloreactive CD4+ clones averaged roughly 70% Treg-derived with siplizumab and around 25% in controls.

A remark on this clone: Its antigen is not identified.

Assay: immunoSEQ multiplex PCR; the TCRdb copy retains only in-frame clones and omits some. This repertoire shows approximately 91,000 clones, over 90% found once; its top ten account for 18%. The length of the CDR3 is 15 residues. Germline-derived CDR1 and CDR2 are LGHNT and FRNRAP. Sequences were obtained from CD8+ T cells sorted from blood. The receptor comes from a human donor in good health. This rearrangement joins TRBV12-5 to TRBJ2-5; TRBD1 matches at 9 bases. The closer fit of TRBJ2-7 to the DNA end suggests the J call may be wrong. The CDR3 loop reads CASGFPDRGSYEQYF. The CDR3 nucleotides read TGTGCTAGTGGTTTCCCCGACAGGGGGTCCTACGAGCAGTACTTC.